This T cell receptor (beta chain) appears in the sequencing data of a study of cytomegalovirus exposure and HLA in healthy donors. General observations from the study: Among TCR sequences, most were rare, though some public TCRs appeared in many donors. Confirmation in vitro established that three CMV-associated chains were specific for CMV antigens. Among TCR beta chains, those listed as cytomegalovirus-associated numbered about 160.

The protocol was immunoSEQ multiplex PCR, while the TCRdb copy is restricted to in-frame clones and leaves out a portion. The sample holds 76,000 or so clones, approximately 94% seen once. This clone has just one count. Antigen: not known. The germline CDR1 and CDR2 sequences are MDHEN and SYDVKM. V lost 8 bases, J lost 1 base, and 7 bases stayed unmatched. This CDR3 has 15 amino acids. What was sequenced was PBMCs. The sequence was obtained from a woman younger than 35 in good health and CMV-seropositive. The rearrangement uses TRBV28 and TRBJ1-3, with 8 bases aligning to TRBD1. The CDR3 here is CASGDTGGSGNTIYF. The CDR3 DNA is TGTGCCAGCGGAGACACAGGGGGATCTGGAAACACCATATATTTT.